The entry below gives a single T cell receptor (beta chain) sequence along with its context. Its antigen is still unknown. The authors incorporated unique molecular identifiers into the TCR beta cDNA libraries. Using its own MiXCR run on the PCR reads, TCRdb lists one record per CDR3 protein. In the table there are 820,000 or so distinct CDR3 sequences, about 53% of which are singletons. The V gene's germline CDR1 is SEHNR and CDR2 FQNEAQ (reference sequence). The CDR3 totals 14 residues. The ends were cut back, 2 bases at V and 0 bases at J, with 7 bases in the middle. This sample is part of a study of post-analysis software for immune sequencing data. Regarding the study as a whole: F measure grouped same-batch samples tightly together. Controls showed lower frequencies than patients for four to six TRBV segments, and TRBV5-6, TRBV5-1 and TRBV20-1 were among these.

The V and J genes are TRBV7-9 and TRBJ1-2; D remains unclear. The sequenced sample was blood. This clonotype originated in a girl under 18 with multiple sclerosis. The CDR3 nucleotides read TGTGCCAGCAGCTTACTCCTAGCTAACTATGGCTACACCTTC. Protein product: CASSLLLANYGYTF.